The T cell receptor beta chain described here comes from a study of blood T cell repertoires in COVID-19 (dated by TCRdb to 2018 to 2020). About the study as a whole: Collaborator samples came from the United States, Italy and Spain and covered acute and convalescent phases of COVID-19. The prospective study material was composed of cDNA or gDNA derived from T cells, B-cell-depleted T cells, or PBMCs. The dataset comprised deeply sampled blood TCRbeta repertoires from subjects exposed to, actively infected with, or recovered from COVID-19. The repertoires were made available in a free public database intended to serve as a resource for research on the immune response to SARS-CoV-2. The samples were drawn from two sources: the first 160 participants of the ongoing ImmuneRACE study, and approximately 1,300 subjects contributed by 6 global collaborators. Sample metadata almost always included a de-identified subject ID, COVID-19 status, age in years and sex. Where HLA class I and class II types were available, the types were taken from metadata supplied by the sample provider, not from assay-based typing. General study outcomes and caveats: The quantity of clinical and demographic metadata differed by source and by participant and was supplied without curation.

CDR1 MNHEY and CDR2 SVGAGI are derived from the germline V gene. The CDR3 spans 15 residues, from the cysteine through the phenylalanine. Of the read, only the CDR3 DNA is kept; its 45 bases are in frame from base 1. Trimming leaves V shorter by 2 bases and J shorter by 3 bases, with the junction holding 5 bases beyond the gene matches. Enrolling through a virtual design, the prospective study's participants ranged in age from roughly 18 to 90 years and lived across roughly 23 United States geographic areas. In the prospective study, participants were assigned to cohorts based on the clinical history participants reported in a screening survey and a study questionnaire. For ImmuneRACE Cohort 3, a participant was defined as recovered based on two consecutive negative NP/OP PCR tests, clearance by a healthcare professional, or resolution of symptoms. In the prospective study, whole blood, serum and a nasopharyngeal or oropharyngeal swab were collected from each participant by mobile phlebotomists. Additional blood draws and questionnaires over an approximately two-month period could optionally be provided by prospective study participants. Prospective study blood samples were shipped either frozen or at room temperature before DNA extraction.

As for this clone: This receptor's antigen is unknown. Base qualities are missing; no much larger clone stands one base away.

TCRbeta CDR3 regions were amplified from genomic DNA by means of the immunoSEQ Assay, a bias-controlled multiplex PCR. Per the original workflow: The number of nucleated cells in each sample was estimated from the amplification of reference gene primers within the assay. Sequence reads were collapsed and filtered to measure the absolute abundance of every unique TCRbeta CDR3 rearrangement. For each sample, productive Simpson clonality was calculated by taking the square root of Simpson's diversity index across productive rearrangements. TCRdb stores this immuneACCESS table with in-frame sequences only. Part of the clones is absent; in the studies checked, under half of the shortfall reflects unresolved V genes, and no reason is known for the rest. The V and J calls and clone size come from that table; D and trimming were worked out from the DNA. Here the sample has a few hundred thousand clones; around 89% occur a single time. The top ten clones comprise over 1.5% of the sample.

The sample taken for sequencing was PBMCs or T cells enriched from blood (not recorded which). The sequence derives from a woman aged 40 to 50 who had recovered from COVID-19. The V gene is TRBV6-5 and the J gene is TRBJ2-5; 8 central nucleotides agree with TRBD1. The CDR3 sequence is CASSYRYRGEETQYF. DNA sequence: TGTGCCAGCAGTTACCGGTACAGGGGGGAAGAGACCCAGTACTTC.